This T cell receptor beta chain was captured in a study of shared clonotypes between healthy human individuals (dated by TCRdb to about 2020). Regarding the complete study: The cohort comprised a couple of women and a few men aged 18 to 49 years. Per donor, three plates each were used for CD4 naive and CD4 memory, two for CD8 naive, and one for CD8 memory. Each donor's leukapheresis produced roughly between roughly 0.85 and 10 billion PBMCs. Different laboratories and diverse techniques were used to prepare libraries and sequence TCR repertoires, to increase sequencing depth and limit assay-specific biases. The study deeply sequenced blood TCR repertoires of 5 or 6 healthy adults to estimate repertoire size and the extent of clonotype sharing between individuals. The study at large found these results: Clonotypes shared by all four sorted-subset donors showed higher generation probabilities than non-shared clonotypes. Only blood was sampled, and tissue TCR repertoires likely differ from those in blood. Larger estimated clonotype richness was generally found for naive subsets than for memory subsets. Sharing across several donors was observed for roughly 5% of naive CD4, over 3% of naive CD8, over 2% of memory CD4, and over 0.3% of memory CD8 clonotypes. Pairwise subsampling indicated that sequencing depth was expected to affect the degree of clonotype sharing among donors. The small number of donors limited the genetic and exposure-history diversity represented. Even with the large sequencing depth, rarefaction of the sorted-subset datasets indicated that sequencing was incomplete.

With respect to this clone: There is no known antigen for this receptor. Base qualities are not provided; no much larger clone lies one nucleotide away.

Taken from the germline V gene, the CDR1 and CDR2 loops are SGHRS and YFSETQ. From cysteine to phenylalanine, the CDR3 is 12 amino acids long. Kept here is only the CDR3 DNA, which spans 36 bases and is read in frame from base 1. The junction carries 8 bases between V and J, which are trimmed by 4 bases and 4 bases respectively. The donors were healthy, HIV-negative adults who had no recently reported acute infections or vaccinations. Every donor was a Caucasian adult residing in Nashville, Tennessee, USA. CD4+ T cells were enriched through magnetic negative selection, after which naive cells were positively selected on CD45RA and the remaining negative fraction served as the memory subset. After blood collection by leukapheresis, PBMCs were isolated using Ficoll-Histopaque density gradient centrifugation and then cryopreserved in the vapor phase of liquid nitrogen. Analytical flow cytometry was used to check the purity and quantity of each magnetically sorted T cell population. Each sorted fraction had its genomic DNA isolated and then quantified by UV absorbance on a Nanodrop 2000c.

TCR CDR3 regions were amplified from genomic DNA by multiplex PCR using the deep immunoSEQ assay. For each cell subset, the extracted genomic DNA was distributed evenly across all wells of several immunoSEQ 96-well plates, and each plate served as one replicate. For sorted subsets, around 200 ng genomic DNA, equal to 30,000 or so T cell genomes, was loaded into each replicate PCR. Purified libraries were measured with a Qubit 3.0 fluorometer, size-checked on a Bioanalyzer 2100, and measured again with the KAPA Library Quantification kit. Each immunoSEQ 96-well plate was sequenced on its own single-read 150-cycle Illumina NextSeq 550 flow cell. The authors' pipeline ran thus. Because the immunoSEQ output included only junctional sequences and no quality scores, the filtering could not be the same as the filtering used for full-length reads. Sequences were annotated with PyIR, a Python wrapper for IgBLAST v1.9, using IMGT germline references to assign V/J genes and CDR3. Reads were filtered out if the reads had weak V/J assignments (E-value above 1e-6), no CDR3, stop codons, out-of-frame junctions, or ambiguous translated residues. V3J clonotypes were defined by identical inferred V gene, J gene, and CDR3 amino acid sequence. Percentage overlap between repertoires was calculated by dividing the number of shared unique clonotypes by the size of the smaller repertoire. Repertoire richness was assessed with RTK rarefaction, the Chao1 estimator, and Recon v2.1 estimates of unobserved clonotypes. Generation probabilities for all TCRbeta clonotypes obtained by the gDNA method from four donors were computed using OLGA. This is the immuneACCESS table as TCRdb keeps it, with only in-frame sequences that have V and J called. A part of the clones is gone; compared with another copy, unresolved V genes explain less than half, and the rest is unexplained. Clone size and V and J calls were adopted from that table, with D and trimming inferred from the DNA. The sample profile shows millions of clones; approximately 92% of them were found once. Of the sample, roughly 0.14% is held by the ten largest clones.

The specimen sequenced was naive CD4+ T cells sorted from blood. Taken with the paper, the label for cell subset or site translates to: CD45RA+ positively selected. The chain couples TRBV5-1 to TRBJ1-1; the D gene remains uncertain. This TCR derives from a man aged 18 to 29 in good health. The nucleotide sequence is given as TGCGCCAGCAGCGCTCAGTTCACTGAAGCTTTCTTT. Its translation reads: CASSAQFTEAFF.